What follows is one T cell receptor beta chain and its context. Its specificity is unknown. Germline V CDR1 and CDR2: SGHRS, YFSETQ. CDR3 length equals 16 residues. The V end was cut by 0 bases, the J end by 5 bases, with 14 bases between. The sample is drawn from a study of radiation and T cells in renal cell carcinoma. Broader study findings: Without pretreatment biopsies, baseline tumor clonotype presence was undetermined.

Assay used: immunoSEQ multiplex PCR; TCRdb lists only in-frame clones, some missing. The sample carries 45,000 or so clones, approximately 80% recorded once. Described time point: baseline pretreatment blood. As for treatment: 15 Gy SBRT to primary tumor, nephrectomy 4 weeks later. The patient's renal cell carcinoma had clear cell pathology. The sequence came from a woman in her 70s with renal cell carcinoma. Sequencing was performed on blood, taken from a patient whose treatment included radiotherapy and nephrectomy. The chain uses TRBV5-1 and TRBJ2-2, with a tentative D call TRBD2 (5 bases). CDR3 nucleotide sequence: TGCGCCAGCAGCTTGGCCGTGTACAGCGGAACCGGGGAGCTGTTTTTT. The encoded protein is CASSLAVYSGTGELFF.